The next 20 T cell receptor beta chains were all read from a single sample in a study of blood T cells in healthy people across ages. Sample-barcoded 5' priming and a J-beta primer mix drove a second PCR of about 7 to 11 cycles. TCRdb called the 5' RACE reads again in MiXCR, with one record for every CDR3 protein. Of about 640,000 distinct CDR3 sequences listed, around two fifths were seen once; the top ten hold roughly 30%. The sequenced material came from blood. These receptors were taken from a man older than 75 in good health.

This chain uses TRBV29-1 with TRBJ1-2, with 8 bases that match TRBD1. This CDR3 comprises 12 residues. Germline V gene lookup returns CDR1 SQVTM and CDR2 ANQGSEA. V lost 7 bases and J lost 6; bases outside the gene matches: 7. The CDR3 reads CSERDRLDGYTF. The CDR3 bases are TGCAGCGAGCGGGACAGGTTGGATGGCTACACCTTC. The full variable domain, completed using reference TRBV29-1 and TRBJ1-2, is SAVISQKPSRDICQRGTSLTIQCQVDSQVTMMFWYRQQPGQSLTLIATANQGSEATYESGFVIDKFPISRPNLTFSTLTVSNMSPEDSSIYLCSERDRLDGYTFGSGTRLTVV.

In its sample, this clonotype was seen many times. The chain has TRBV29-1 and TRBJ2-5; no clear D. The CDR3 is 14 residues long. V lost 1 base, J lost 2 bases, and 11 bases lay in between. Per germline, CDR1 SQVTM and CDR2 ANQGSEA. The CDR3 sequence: CSVEGWLRQETQYF. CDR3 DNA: TGCAGCGTTGAAGGGTGGCTCAGACAAGAGACCCAGTACTTC.

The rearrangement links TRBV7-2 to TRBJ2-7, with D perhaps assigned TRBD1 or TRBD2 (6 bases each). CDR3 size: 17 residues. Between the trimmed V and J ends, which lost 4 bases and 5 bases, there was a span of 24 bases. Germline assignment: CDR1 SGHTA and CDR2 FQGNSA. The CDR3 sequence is CASSSIGSRGLIHEQYF. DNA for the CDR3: TGTGCCAGCAGCTCAATAGGGTCTCGGGGGCTTATACACGAGCAGTACTTC.

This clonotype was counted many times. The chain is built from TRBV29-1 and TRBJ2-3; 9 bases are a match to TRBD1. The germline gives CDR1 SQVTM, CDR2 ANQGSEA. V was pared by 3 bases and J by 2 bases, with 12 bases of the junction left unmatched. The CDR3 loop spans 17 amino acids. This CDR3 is CSVEITGQGFFTDTQYF. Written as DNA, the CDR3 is TGCAGCGTTGAGATTACGGGACAGGGTTTTTTCACAGATACGCAGTATTTT.

CDR3 residues: CASSPGGVNTEAFF. In DNA, the CDR3 is TGTGCCAGCAGCCCCGGGGGGGTAAACACTGAAGCTTTCTTT. The chain joins TRBV7-2 to TRBJ1-1, with a weak D call TRBD1 (5 bases). Germline CDR1 is SGHTA and CDR2 is FQGNSA. The CDR3 runs to 14 residues. V was cut by 5 bases and J by 2 bases, with 12 bases left in between.

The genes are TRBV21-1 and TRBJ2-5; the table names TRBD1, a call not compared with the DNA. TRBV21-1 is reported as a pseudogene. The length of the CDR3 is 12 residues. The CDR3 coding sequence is TGTGCCAGCAGCCACAGGGTAGAGACCCAGTACTTC. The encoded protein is CASSHRVETQYF.

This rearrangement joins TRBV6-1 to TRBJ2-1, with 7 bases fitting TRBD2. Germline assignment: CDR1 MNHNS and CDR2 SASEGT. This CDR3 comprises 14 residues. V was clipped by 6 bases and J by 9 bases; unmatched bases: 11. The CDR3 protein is CASRDGTTSGEQFF. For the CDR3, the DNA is TGTGCCAGCAGGGACGGGACTACATCGGGTGAGCAGTTCTTC.

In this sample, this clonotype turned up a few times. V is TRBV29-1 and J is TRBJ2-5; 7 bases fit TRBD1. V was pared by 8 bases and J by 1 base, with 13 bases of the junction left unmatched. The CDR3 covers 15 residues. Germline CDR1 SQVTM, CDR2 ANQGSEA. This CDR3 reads CSIGTAGTAQETQYF. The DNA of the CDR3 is TGCAGCATTGGGACAGCTGGAACCGCCCAAGAGACCCAGTACTTC. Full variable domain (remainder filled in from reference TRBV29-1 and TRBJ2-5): SAVISQKPSRDICQRGTSLTIQCQVDSQVTMMFWYRQQPGQSLTLIATANQGSEATYESGFVIDKFPISRPNLTFSTLTVSNMSPEDSSIYLCSIGTAGTAQETQYFGPGTRLLVL.

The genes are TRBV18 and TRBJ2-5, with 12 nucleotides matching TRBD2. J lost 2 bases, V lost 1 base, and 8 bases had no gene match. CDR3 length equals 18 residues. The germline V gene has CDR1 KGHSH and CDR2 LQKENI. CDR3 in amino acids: CASSPLRTSGMQQETQYF. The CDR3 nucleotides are TGTGCCAGCTCACCACTCAGGACTAGCGGGATGCAACAAGAGACCCAGTACTTC.

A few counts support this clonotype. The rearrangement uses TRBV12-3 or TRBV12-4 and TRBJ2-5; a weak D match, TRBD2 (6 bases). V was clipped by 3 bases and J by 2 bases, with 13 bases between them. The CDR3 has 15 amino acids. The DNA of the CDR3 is TGTGCCAGCAGTTTTGTGGGGGGAAGGCAAGAGACCCAGTACTTC. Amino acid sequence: CASSFVGGRQETQYF.

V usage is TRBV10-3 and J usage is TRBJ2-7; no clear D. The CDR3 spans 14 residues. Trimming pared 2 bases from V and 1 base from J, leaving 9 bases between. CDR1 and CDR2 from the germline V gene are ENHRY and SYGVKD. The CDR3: CAISETMGSYEQYF. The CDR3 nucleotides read TGTGCCATCAGTGAGACAATGGGTTCCTACGAGCAGTACTTC.

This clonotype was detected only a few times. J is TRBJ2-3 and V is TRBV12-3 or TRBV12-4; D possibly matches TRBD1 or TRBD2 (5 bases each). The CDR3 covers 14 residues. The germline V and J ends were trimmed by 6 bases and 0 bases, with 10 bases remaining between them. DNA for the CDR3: TGTGCCAGCAGCTCGGGACCGAGCACAGATACGCAGTATTTT. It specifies CASSSGPSTDTQYF.

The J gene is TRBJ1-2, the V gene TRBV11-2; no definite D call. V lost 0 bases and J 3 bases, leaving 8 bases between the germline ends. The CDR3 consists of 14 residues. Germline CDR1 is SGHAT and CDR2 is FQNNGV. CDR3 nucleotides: TGTGCCAGCAGCTTAGATCGAACAGACTATGGCTACACCTTC. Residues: CASSLDRTDYGYTF.

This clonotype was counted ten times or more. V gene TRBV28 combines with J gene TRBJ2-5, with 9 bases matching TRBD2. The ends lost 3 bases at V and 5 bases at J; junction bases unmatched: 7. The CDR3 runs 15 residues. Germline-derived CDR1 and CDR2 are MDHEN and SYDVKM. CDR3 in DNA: TGTGCCAGCAGTTTTATTAGCGGGGGCGAGGAGACCCAGTACTTC. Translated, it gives CASSFISGGEETQYF.

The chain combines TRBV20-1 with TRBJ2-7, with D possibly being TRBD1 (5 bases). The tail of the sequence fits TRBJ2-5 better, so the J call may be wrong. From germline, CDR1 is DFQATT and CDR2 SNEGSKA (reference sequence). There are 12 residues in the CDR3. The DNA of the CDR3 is TGCAGTGGCCCGCAGGGAAGTGAGACCCAGTACTTC. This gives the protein CSGPQGSETQYF.

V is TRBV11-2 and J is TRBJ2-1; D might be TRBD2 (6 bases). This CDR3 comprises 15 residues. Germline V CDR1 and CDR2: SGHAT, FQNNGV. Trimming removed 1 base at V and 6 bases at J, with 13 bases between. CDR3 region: CASSLVPGARNEQFF. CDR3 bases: TGTGCCAGCAGCTTAGTCCCGGGAGCCCGCAATGAGCAGTTCTTC.

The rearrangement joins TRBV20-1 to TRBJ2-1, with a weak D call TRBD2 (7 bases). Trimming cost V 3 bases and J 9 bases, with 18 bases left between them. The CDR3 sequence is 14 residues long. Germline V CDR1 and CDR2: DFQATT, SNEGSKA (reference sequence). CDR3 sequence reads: CSASSGGAAGEQFF. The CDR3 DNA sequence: TGCAGTGCTAGCAGTGGGGGGGCAGCTGGTGAGCAGTTCTTC.

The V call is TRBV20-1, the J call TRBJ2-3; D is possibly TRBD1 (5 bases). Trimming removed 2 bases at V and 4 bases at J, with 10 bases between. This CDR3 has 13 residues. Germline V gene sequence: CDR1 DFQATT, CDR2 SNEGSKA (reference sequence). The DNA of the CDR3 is TGCAGTGCTAGAAATTTCAGGGCAGATACGCAGTATTTT. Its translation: CSARNFRADTQYF.

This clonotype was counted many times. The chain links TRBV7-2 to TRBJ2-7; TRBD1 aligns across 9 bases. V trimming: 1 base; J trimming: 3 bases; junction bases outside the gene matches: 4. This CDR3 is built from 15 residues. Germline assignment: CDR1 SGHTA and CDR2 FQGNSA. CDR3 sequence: CASSLDGQGIYEQYF. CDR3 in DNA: TGTGCCAGCAGCTTAGACGGACAGGGGATCTACGAGCAGTACTTC.

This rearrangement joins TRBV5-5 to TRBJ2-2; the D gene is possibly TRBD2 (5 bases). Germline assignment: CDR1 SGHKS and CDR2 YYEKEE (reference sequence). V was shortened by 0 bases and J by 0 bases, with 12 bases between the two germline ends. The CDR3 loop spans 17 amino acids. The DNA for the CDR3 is TGTGCCAGCAGCTTGGGGGTGACTAACGCGAACACCGGGGAGCTGTTTTTT. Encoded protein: CASSLGVTNANTGELFF.